The clone carrying this T cell receptor beta chain was seen once. CDR1 and CDR2 from the germline V gene are PRHDT and FYEKMQ (reference sequence). V lost 2 bases and J 0 bases, leaving 13 bases between the germline ends. This CDR3 is built from 16 residues. Individuals drawn from around 24 US areas were roughly 18 to 100 years old. This entry comes from a study of blood T cell repertoires in COVID-19. Produced via immunoSEQ multiplex PCR; TCRdb's table is partial and in-frame only. Of 200,000 or so clones listed, 75% to 90% are singletons. The gene calls are TRBV13 and TRBJ1-1; a weak D match, TRBD1 (5 bases). The receptor was isolated from a woman in her thirties or forties with acute COVID-19. The sequenced sample consisted of PBMCs or T cells enriched from blood (not recorded which). CDR3 sequence: CASSLRGFLMNTEAFF. As DNA, the CDR3 is TGTGCCAGCAGCTTACGGGGGTTTTTAATGAACACTGAAGCTTTCTTT.